This TCR beta chain was profiled in a study of molecular identifiers for immune sequencing clone quantification. Trimming shortened V by 8 bases and J by 7 bases, and 10 bases separated the two germline ends. In germline, CDR1 is SGHVS, CDR2 FNYEAQ. The CDR3 spans 11 residues. TCRdb fed the PCR reads into MiXCR, producing one record per CDR3 protein. In the table there are approximately 590,000 distinct CDR3 sequences, 25% of which are singletons. This clonotype was picked up many times. The chain employs TRBV7-6 and TRBJ2-3; D is possibly TRBD2 (6 bases). The specimen was naive CD8+ T cells from blood, with Jurkat cell RNA spiked in. As for subset: FACS-sorted CD8+CD4-CCR7+CD45RA+ naive T cells. This TCR was sampled from a human donor in good health. Some libraries in this study had Jurkat cell RNA spiked in. Here the CDR3 DNA reads TGTGCCAGCGGAGGGTCCAATACGCAGTATTTT. This gives the protein CASGGSNTQYF.